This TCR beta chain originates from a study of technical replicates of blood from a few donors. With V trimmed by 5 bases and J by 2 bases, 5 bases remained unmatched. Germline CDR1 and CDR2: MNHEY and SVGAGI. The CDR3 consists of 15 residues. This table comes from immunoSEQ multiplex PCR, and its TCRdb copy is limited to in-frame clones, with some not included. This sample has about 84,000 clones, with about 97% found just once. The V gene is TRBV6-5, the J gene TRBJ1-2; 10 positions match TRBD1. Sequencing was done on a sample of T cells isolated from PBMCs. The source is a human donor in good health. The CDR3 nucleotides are TGTGCCAGCAGTCCAGGACAGGGGGGAAACTATGGCTACACCTTC. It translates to CASSPGQGGNYGYTF.